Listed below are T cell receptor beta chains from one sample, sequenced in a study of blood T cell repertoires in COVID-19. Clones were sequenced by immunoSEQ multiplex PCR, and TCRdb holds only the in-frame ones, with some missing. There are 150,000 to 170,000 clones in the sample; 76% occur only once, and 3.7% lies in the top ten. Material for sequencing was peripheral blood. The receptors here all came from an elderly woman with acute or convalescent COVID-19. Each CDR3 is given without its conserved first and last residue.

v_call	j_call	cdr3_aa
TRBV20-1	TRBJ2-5	SARDPETQY
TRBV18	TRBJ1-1	ASSPSGGENTEAF
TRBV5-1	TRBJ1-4	ASSSPDLEKLF
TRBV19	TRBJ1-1	ASTPTGLTEAF
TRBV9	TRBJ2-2	ASSVRAGENTGELF
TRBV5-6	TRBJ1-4	ASSYGTGENEKLF
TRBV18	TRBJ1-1	ASSPPGPRSPEAF
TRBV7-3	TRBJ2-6	ASSLGTGASGANVLT
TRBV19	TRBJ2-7	ASSIQLSGNGYEQY
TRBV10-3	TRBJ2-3	AIRSTSGGDTDTQY
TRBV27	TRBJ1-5	ASSHQAPGNQPQH
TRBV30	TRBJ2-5	AWSGTLPDRAETQY
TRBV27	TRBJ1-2	ASSSGTGRNYGYT
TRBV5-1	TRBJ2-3	ASSSASGGTDTQY
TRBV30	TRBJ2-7	AWSTRTGNPYEQY
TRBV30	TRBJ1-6	AWSVAGNSPLH
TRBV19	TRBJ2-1	ASSAGRGSEQF
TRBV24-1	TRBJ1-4	ATSDLGGSRVREKLF
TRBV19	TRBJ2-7	ASSVTSESYEQY
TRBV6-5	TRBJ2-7	ASSDSAGDEQY
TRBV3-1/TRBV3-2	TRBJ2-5	ASSLGQGPEETQY
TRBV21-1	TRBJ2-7	ASSRISGLAGGPWDNYEQY
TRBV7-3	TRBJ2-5	ASSLKGSGVGETQY
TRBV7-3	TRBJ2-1	ASSLRQVDNEQF
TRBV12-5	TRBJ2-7	ASGFGGQGVEEQY
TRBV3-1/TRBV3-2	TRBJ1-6	ASSHRDRDSPLH
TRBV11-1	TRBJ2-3	ASSLGRQGRTDTQY